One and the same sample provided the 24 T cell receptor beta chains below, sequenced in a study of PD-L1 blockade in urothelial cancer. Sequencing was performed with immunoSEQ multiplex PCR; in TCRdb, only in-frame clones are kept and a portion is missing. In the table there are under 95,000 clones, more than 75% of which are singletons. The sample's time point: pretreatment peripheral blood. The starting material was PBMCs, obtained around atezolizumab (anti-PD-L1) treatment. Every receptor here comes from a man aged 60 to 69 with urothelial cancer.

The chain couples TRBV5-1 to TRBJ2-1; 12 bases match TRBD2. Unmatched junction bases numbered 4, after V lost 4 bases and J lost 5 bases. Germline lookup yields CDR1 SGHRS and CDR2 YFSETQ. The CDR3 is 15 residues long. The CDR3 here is CASSPRTSGDNEQFF. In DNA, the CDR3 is TGCGCCAGCAGCCCCAGGACTAGCGGGGACAATGAGCAGTTCTTC.

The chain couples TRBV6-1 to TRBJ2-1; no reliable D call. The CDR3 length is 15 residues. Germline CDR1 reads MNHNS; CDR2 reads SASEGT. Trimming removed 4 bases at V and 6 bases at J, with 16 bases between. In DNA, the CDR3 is TGTGCCAGCAGTGGTAGCTTCATTGCGCGCAATGAGCAGTTCTTC. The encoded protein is CASSGSFIARNEQFF.

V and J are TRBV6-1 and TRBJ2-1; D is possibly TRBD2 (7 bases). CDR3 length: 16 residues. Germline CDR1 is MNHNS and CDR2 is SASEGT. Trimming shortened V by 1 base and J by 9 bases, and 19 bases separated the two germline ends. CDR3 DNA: TGTGCCAGCAGTGAAGGGGGGGGCCGCCCTTCGAGTGAGCAGTTCTTC. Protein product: CASSEGGGRPSSEQFF.

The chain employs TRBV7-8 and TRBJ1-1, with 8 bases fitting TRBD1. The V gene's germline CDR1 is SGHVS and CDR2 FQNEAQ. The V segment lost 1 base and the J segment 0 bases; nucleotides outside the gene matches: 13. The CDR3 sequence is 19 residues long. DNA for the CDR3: TGTGCCAGCAGCTTAGTCCGTCGCCCGGGGACAGGTCTGAACACTGAAGCTTTCTTT. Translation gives CASSLVRRPGTGLNTEAFF. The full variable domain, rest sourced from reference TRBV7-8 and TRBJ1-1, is GAGVSQSPRYKVAKRGQDVALRCDPISGHVSLFWYQQALGQGPEFLTYFQNEAQLDKSGLPSDRFFAERPEGSVSTLKIQRTQQEDSAVYLCASSLVRRPGTGLNTEAFFGQGTRLTVV.

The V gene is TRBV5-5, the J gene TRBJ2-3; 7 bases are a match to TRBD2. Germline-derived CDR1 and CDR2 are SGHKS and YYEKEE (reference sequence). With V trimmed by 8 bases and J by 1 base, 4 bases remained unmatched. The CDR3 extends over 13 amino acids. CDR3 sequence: CASRLAGTDTQYF. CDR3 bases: TGTGCCAGTCGGCTAGCGGGCACAGATACGCAGTATTTT.

This chain's CDR3 is CASSLESRQPQHF. CDR3 nucleotide sequence: TGTGCCAGCAGCTTAGAATCCAGGCAGCCCCAGCATTTT. The rearrangement uses TRBV7-2 and TRBJ1-5; no clear D gene. V lost 1 base and J 7 bases, leaving 8 bases between the germline ends. The CDR3 length is 13 residues. CDR1 is SGHTA, CDR2 FQGNSA, per germline.

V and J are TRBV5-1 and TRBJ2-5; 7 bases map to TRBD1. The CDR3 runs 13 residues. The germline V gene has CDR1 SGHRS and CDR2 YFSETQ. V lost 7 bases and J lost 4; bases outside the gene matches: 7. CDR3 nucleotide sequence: TGCGCCAGCGGTAGACAGGGTGGAGAGACCCAGTACTTC. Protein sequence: CASGRQGGETQYF.

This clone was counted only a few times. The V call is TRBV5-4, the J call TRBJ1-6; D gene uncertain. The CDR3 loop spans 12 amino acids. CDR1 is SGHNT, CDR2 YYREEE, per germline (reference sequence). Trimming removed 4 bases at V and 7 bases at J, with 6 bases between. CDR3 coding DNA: TGTGCCAGCAGCCCAGCGAATTCACCCCTCCACTTT. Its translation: CASSPANSPLHF. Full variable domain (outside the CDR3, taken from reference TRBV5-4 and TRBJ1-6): ETGVTQSPTHLIKTRGQQVTLRCSSQSGHNTVSWYQQALGQGPQFIFQYYREEENGRGNFPPRFSGLQFPNYSSELNVNALELDDSALYLCASSPANSPLHFGNGTRLTVT.

The CDR3 DNA reads TGCGCCAGCAGTTCATTGGCGCGGGACGAGCAGTACTTC. Protein: CASSSLARDEQYF. V gene TRBV5-1 combines with J gene TRBJ2-7; TRBD2 is a possible D gene (5 bases). Germline CDR1 is SGHRS and CDR2 is YFSETQ. This CDR3 has 13 amino acids. Trimming pared 5 bases from V and 5 bases from J, leaving 14 bases between.

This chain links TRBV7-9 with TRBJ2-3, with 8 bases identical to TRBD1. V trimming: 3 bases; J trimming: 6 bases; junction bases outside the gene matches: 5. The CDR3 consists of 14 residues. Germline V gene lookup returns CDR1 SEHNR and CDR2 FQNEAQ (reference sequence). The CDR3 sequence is CASSFGQGEDTQYF. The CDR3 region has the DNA TGTGCCAGCAGCTTCGGACAGGGCGAGGATACGCAGTATTTT.

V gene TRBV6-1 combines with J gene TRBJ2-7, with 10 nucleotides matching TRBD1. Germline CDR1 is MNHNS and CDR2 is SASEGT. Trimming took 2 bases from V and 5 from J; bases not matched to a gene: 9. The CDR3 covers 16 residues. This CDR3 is CASSERGGQGTHEQYF. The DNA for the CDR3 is TGTGCCAGCAGTGAAAGGGGGGGACAGGGGACCCACGAGCAGTACTTC.

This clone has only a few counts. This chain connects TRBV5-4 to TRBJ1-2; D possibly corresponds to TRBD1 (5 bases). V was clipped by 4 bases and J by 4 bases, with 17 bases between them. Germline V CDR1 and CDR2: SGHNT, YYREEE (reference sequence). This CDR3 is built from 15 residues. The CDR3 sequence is CASSAGRYAFYGYTF. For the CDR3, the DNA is TGTGCCAGCAGCGCGGGGCGGTATGCATTCTATGGCTACACCTTC.

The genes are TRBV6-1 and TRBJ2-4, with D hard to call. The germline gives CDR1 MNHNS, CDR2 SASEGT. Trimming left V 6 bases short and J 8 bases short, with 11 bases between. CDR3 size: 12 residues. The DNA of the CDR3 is TGTGCCAGCAGCTTCTTATCGGACATTCAGTACTTC. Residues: CASSFLSDIQYF.

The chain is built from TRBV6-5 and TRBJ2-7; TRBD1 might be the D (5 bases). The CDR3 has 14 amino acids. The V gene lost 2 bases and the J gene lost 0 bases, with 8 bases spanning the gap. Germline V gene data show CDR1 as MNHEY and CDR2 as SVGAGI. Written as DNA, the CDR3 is TGTGCCAGCAGTTACCTCGACAGCTCCTACGAGCAGTACTTC. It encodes CASSYLDSSYEQYF.

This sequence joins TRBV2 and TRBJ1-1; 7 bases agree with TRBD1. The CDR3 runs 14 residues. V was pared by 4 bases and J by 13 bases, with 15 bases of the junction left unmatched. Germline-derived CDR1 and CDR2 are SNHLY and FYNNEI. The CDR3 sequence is CASSAYRDSIMIFF. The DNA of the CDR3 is TGTGCCAGCAGTGCCTACCGGGACAGTATAATGATTTTCTTT.

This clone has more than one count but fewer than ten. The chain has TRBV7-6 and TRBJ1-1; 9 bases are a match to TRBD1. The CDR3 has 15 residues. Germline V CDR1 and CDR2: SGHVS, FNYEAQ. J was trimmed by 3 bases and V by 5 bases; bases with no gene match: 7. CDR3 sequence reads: CASSQTGGRDTEAFF. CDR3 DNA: TGTGCCAGCAGCCAAACAGGGGGCAGGGACACTGAAGCTTTCTTT.

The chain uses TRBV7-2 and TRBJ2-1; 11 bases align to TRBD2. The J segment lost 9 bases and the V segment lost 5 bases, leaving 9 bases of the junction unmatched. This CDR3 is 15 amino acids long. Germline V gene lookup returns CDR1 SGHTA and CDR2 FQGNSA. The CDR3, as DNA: TGTGCCAGCAGCGAAGGACTAGCGGGTAAGGGTGAGCAGTTCTTC. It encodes CASSEGLAGKGEQFF.

The CDR3 DNA reads as TGTGCCAGTAGGACCACAGGGCTCTCACCCCTCCACTTT. Its translation: CASRTTGLSPLHF. The genes are TRBV19 and TRBJ1-6; weak D call: TRBD1 (6 bases). Trimming shortened V by 6 bases and J by 10 bases, and 13 bases separated the two germline ends. Germline V lookup: CDR1 LNHDA, CDR2 SQIVND (reference sequence). The CDR3 spans 13 residues.

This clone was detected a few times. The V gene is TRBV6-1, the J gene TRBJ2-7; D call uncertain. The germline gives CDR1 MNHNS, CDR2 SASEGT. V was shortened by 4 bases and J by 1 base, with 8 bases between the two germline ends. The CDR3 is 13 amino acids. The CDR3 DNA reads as TGTGCCAGCAGTGTAGATCAATCCTACGAGCAGTACTTC. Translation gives CASSVDQSYEQYF.

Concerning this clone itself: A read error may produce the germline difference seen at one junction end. The CDR3 loop reads CASSLGTGVYEQYF. In nucleotides, the CDR3 is TGTGCTAGCAGCTTAGGGACAGGGGTCTACGAGCAGTACTTC. The V call is TRBV7-7, the J call TRBJ2-7; 10 bases map to TRBD1. Germline CDR1 is SSHAT and CDR2 is FNYEAQ (reference sequence). CDR3 length: 14 amino acids.

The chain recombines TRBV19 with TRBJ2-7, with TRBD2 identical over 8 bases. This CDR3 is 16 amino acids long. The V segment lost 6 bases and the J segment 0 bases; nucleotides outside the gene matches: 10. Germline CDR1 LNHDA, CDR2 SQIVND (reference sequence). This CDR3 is CASRSRKAGDSYEQYF. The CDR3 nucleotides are TGTGCCAGTAGATCCAGGAAAGCGGGGGACTCCTACGAGCAGTACTTC.

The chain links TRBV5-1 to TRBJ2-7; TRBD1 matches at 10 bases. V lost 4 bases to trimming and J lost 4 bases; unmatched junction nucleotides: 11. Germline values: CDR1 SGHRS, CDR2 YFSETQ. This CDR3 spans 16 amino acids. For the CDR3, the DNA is TGCGCCAGCAGCACCCAACCGACAGGGGGCAGGTACGAGCAGTACTTC. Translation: CASSTQPTGGRYEQYF.

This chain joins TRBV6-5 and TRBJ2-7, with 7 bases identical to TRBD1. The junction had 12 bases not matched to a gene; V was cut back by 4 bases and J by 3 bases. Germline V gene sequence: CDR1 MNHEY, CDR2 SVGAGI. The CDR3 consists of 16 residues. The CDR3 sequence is CASSSSADRLLYEQYF. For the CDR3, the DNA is TGTGCCAGCAGTTCAAGTGCGGACAGGCTTCTCTACGAGCAGTACTTC.

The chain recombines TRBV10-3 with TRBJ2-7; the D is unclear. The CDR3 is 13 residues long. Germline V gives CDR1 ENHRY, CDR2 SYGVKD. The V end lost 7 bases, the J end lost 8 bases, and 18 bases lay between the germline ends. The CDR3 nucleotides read TGTGCCATCATGGGCCAGTCCTACGTCAAGCAGTACTTC. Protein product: CAIMGQSYVKQYF.